Listed below are T cell receptor beta chains from one sample, sequenced in a study of Ad26.COV2.S vaccination and SARS-CoV-2 variants. The method was immunoSEQ multiplex PCR; TCRdb's version includes in-frame clones alone and lacks a portion of them. In the table there are about half a million clones, 80% to 90% of which are singletons. The sample was peripheral blood, taken in a trial of Ad26.COV2.S vaccine versus placebo. The receptors come from a person aged 18-60 years who received the Ad26.COV2.S COVID-19 vaccine or a placebo. Both conserved end residues are part of each CDR3. A D gene is named only where the DNA matches it firmly. The size field is filled for only some rows; it gives once, few, many or a size class.

clone_size,d_call,v_call,j_call,cdr3_nt,cdr3_aa
.,TRBD1,TRBV20-1,TRBJ1-1,TGCAGTGCTAATGACAAAAAAACAGGGGGCACTGAAGCTTTCTTT,CSANDKKTGGTEAFF
.,TRBD2,TRBV28,TRBJ2-1,TGTGCCAGCAGTTTCTTCCGCGGGAGGGCGCATTTGGGATACAATGAGCAGTTCTTC,CASSFFRGRAHLGYNEQFF
once,TRBD2,TRBV10-3,TRBJ2-7,TGTGCCATCAGTGACCGAGGACTAGCGGGAGGAGCCGAGCAGTACTTC,CAISDRGLAGGAEQYF
.,.,TRBV11-2,TRBJ1-5,TGTGCCAGCAGCTTAGTCGACAGTCCCAATCAGCCCCAGCATTTT,CASSLVDSPNQPQHF
.,.,TRBV27,TRBJ1-6,TGTGCCAGCAGTTTGGGGCCAGAAAACTCACCCCTCCACTTT,CASSLGPENSPLHF
many,TRBD1,TRBV5-4,TRBJ1-6,TGTGCCAGCAGCTTGGGACAGGGTCTTTCATCACCCCTCCACTTT,CASSLGQGLSSPLHF
.,.,TRBV29-1,TRBJ2-1,TGCAGCGTTGAAGCCCCAAGGGCGTTCGTAGAGCAGTTCTTC,CSVEAPRAFVEQFF
.,.,TRBV9,TRBJ2-5,TGTGCCAGCAGCGTAGGGTGGTCACAAGAGACCCAGTACTTC,CASSVGWSQETQYF
.,.,TRBV6-1,TRBJ2-4,TGTGCCAGCAGTGTAGCACATACTACTAACATTCAGTACTTC,CASSVAHTTNIQYF
.,.,TRBV2,TRBJ2-7,TGTGCCAGCAGGACAGGAGGGAACTACGAGCAGTACTTC,CASRTGGNYEQYF
once,.,TRBV23-1,TRBJ1-2,TGCGCCAGCGGGGCTACCCTACCCCCTATATCCGGCTACACCTTC,CASGATLPPISGYTF
.,TRBD1,TRBV11-2,TRBJ2-7,TGTGCCAGCAGCTCCCTACAGGGACAGATCGAGCAGTACTTC,CASSSLQGQIEQYF
few,.,TRBV5-1,TRBJ1-1,TGCGCCAGCAGCTTGCAGTCGAACACTGAAGCTTTCTTT,CASSLQSNTEAFF
.,.,TRBV6-1,TRBJ1-1,TGTGCCAGCAGCGAAAACAGCGTAGGTTTCATGAACACTGAAGCTTTCTTT,CASSENSVGFMNTEAFF
.,.,TRBV29-1,TRBJ2-3,TGCAGCGTTGAATTCGGTGATACGCAGTATTTT,CSVEFGDTQYF
.,TRBD1,TRBV12-3/TRBV12-4,TRBJ1-1,TGTGCCAGCATCAGACAGGGTATCACTGAAGCTTTCTTT,CASIRQGITEAFF
few,.,TRBV15,TRBJ1-6,TGTGCCACCAGCAGACAGCCCATGAATTCACCCCTCCACTTT,CATSRQPMNSPLHF
.,.,TRBV29-1,TRBJ2-7,TGCAGCGTTGTTAGGCAGGACTACGAGCAGTACTTC,CSVVRQDYEQYF
.,.,TRBV18,TRBJ2-1,TGTGCCAGCGGCCTGGCCTCAATCTCCTACAATGAGCAGTTCTTC,CASGLASISYNEQFF
.,.,TRBV5-8,TRBJ2-3,TGTGCCAGCAGCTTGAGTGGGACCACAGATACGCAGTATTTT,CASSLSGTTDTQYF
once,.,TRBV25-1,TRBJ2-2,TGTGCCAGCAGCAGAATTGGGTCGGGAAGAACCGGGGAGCTGTTTTTT,CASSRIGSGRTGELFF
.,TRBD1,TRBV10-3,TRBJ1-3,TGTGCCATCAGTGGAGCCGGGACAGGGACTGGAAACACCATATATTTT,CAISGAGTGTGNTIYF
.,.,TRBV7-2,TRBJ1-5,TGTGCCAGCAGCTCGGGTAGCAATCAGCCCCAGCATTTT,CASSSGSNQPQHF
.,TRBD1,TRBV7-6,TRBJ2-7,TGTGCCAGCAGCTTAGCCCGGACAGGGCCCTACGAGCAGTACTTC,CASSLARTGPYEQYF